What follows are 17 T cell receptor beta chains derived from one specimen sequenced in a study of shared clonotypes between healthy human individuals. Data came from immunoSEQ multiplex PCR; TCRdb stores just in-frame clones and leaves some out. This sample yields some 530,000 clones, of which over 70% are seen a single time; about 13% belongs to the top ten. Input material: PBMCs. These receptors all stem from a woman between 40 and 55 years old in good health. Some clones in this sample may be carry-over from other donors' samples.

The chain uses TRBV19 and TRBJ2-7, with 9 bases aligning to TRBD2. With 6 bases clipped from V and 3 bases from J, the junction kept 9 bases outside the gene matches. This CDR3 has 15 amino acids. The germline CDR1 and CDR2 sequences are LNHDA and SQIVND (reference sequence). The CDR3 sequence: CASSGGTSGHYEQYF. The CDR3, as DNA: TGTGCCAGTAGCGGGGGAACTAGCGGGCACTACGAGCAGTACTTC. Drawing the rest from reference TRBV19 and TRBJ2-7, the complete variable domain is DGGITQSPKYLFRKEGQNVTLSCEQNLNHDAMYWYRQDPGQGLRLIYYSQIVNDFQKGDIAEGYSVSREKKESFPLTVTSAQKNPTAFYLCASSGGTSGHYEQYFGPGTRLTVT.

This sequence joins TRBV18 and TRBJ2-2, with TRBD1 matching over 12 bases. This CDR3 is 16 amino acids long. Germline trimming cut 2 bases from V and 4 bases from J; bases unmatched to any gene: 2. Per germline, CDR1 KGHSH and CDR2 LQKENI. The CDR3 region has the DNA TGTGCCAGCTCACCAGGGACAGGGGGCGTCACCGGGGAGCTGTTTTTT. It yields the protein CASSPGTGGVTGELFF. Complete variable domain (other parts from reference TRBV18 and TRBJ2-2): NAGVMQNPRHLVRRRGQEARLRCSPMKGHSHVYWYRQLPEEGLKFMVYLQKENIIDESGMPKERFSAEFPKEGPSILRIQQVVRGDSAAYFCASSPGTGGVTGELFFGEGSRLTVL.

V and J are TRBV30 and TRBJ1-1; D gene ambiguous. The CDR3 extends over 12 amino acids. The germline V gene encodes CDR1 GTSNPN and CDR2 SVGIG (reference sequence). Trimming shortened V by 4 bases and J by 3 bases, and 9 bases separated the two germline ends. This CDR3 is CAWTEGYTEAFF. The CDR3 bases are TGTGCCTGGACAGAAGGTTACACTGAAGCTTTCTTT.

This chain's CDR3 is CSVAPGTNTGELFF. The CDR3 DNA follows: TGCAGCGTTGCCCCCGGCACTAACACCGGGGAGCTGTTTTTT. The rearrangement uses TRBV29-1 and TRBJ2-2; D not certain. The length of the CDR3 is 14 residues. The germline gives CDR1 SQVTM, CDR2 ANQGSEA. V lost 4 bases to trimming and J lost 2 bases, with 11 bases between them.

This clone was observed a single time. The V gene is TRBV19, the J gene TRBJ1-5; D is possibly TRBD1 (6 bases). Trimming stripped 5 bases from V and 5 bases from J, with 10 bases between. The CDR3 sequence is 13 residues long. The germline gives CDR1 LNHDA, CDR2 SQIVND (reference sequence). CDR3 nucleotides: TGTGCCAGTAGTCTCTACAGGGATCAGCCCCAGCATTTT. Translated: CASSLYRDQPQHF.

This chain uses TRBV19 with TRBJ2-7, with a weak D call TRBD2 (5 bases). Germline V CDR1 and CDR2: LNHDA, SQIVND (reference sequence). This CDR3 comprises 14 residues. The V and J ends lost 1 base and 7 bases respectively, with 14 bases between them. CDR3 sequence (DNA): TGTGCCAGTAGTATAGGTGCCACATCGGGGGAGCAGTACTTC. It yields the protein CASSIGATSGEQYF.

This clone was counted a single time. The V and J genes are TRBV28 and TRBJ1-2, with D possibly matching TRBD1 (5 bases). Trimming removed 7 bases from V and 1 base from J, with 13 bases in between. Germline V gene sequence: CDR1 MDHEN, CDR2 SYDVKM. The CDR3 has 14 amino acids. Here the CDR3 reads CASTRSGGNYGYTF. CDR3 DNA sequence: TGTGCCAGCACAAGGTCCGGGGGTAACTATGGCTACACCTTC.

This clone was observed at least ten times. This chain connects TRBV6-6 to TRBJ2-1; D is unclear. Germline lookup yields CDR1 MNHNY and CDR2 SVGAGI (reference sequence). This CDR3 is 14 amino acids long. The V gene lost 2 bases and the J gene lost 6 bases, with 11 bases spanning the gap. The CDR3 nucleotides read TGTGCCAGCAGTTACCCGGGCCGGTCCAATGAGCAGTTCTTC. Encoded protein: CASSYPGRSNEQFF.

With respect to this clone: The identical CDR3 is also encoded by other nucleotide sequences in the sample. The CDR3 nucleotides read TGTGCCAGCAGTTTAGCGGGAAGCACAGATACGCAGTATTTT. Amino acid sequence: CASSLAGSTDTQYF. V is TRBV28 and J is TRBJ2-3, with D perhaps TRBD2 (6 bases). The germline V gene encodes CDR1 MDHEN and CDR2 SYDVKM. The CDR3 loop spans 14 amino acids. Trimming left V 2 bases short and J 0 bases short, with 6 bases between. Based on the CDR3 plus reference TRBV28 and TRBJ2-3, the full variable domain is DVKVTQSSRYLVKRTGEKVFLECVQDMDHENMFWYRQDPGLGLRLIYFSYDVKMKEKGDIPEGYSVSREKKERFSLILESASTNQTSMYLCASSLAGSTDTQYFGPGTRLTVL.

The rearrangement joins TRBV27 to TRBJ1-3; the D gene is possibly TRBD1 (5 bases). The germline CDR1 and CDR2 sequences are MNHEY and SMNVEV (reference sequence). V dropped 0 bases and J dropped 4 bases, with 10 bases sitting between them. This CDR3 comprises 15 residues. In DNA form, the CDR3 reads TGTGCCAGCAGTTTATCCCCGGGGCACGGAAACACCATATATTTT. The encoded protein is CASSLSPGHGNTIYF.

The rearrangement joins TRBV29-1 to TRBJ2-1; D gene unclear. V was clipped by 0 bases and J by 10 bases, with 16 bases between them. The CDR3 totals 14 residues. Germline V gives CDR1 SQVTM, CDR2 ANQGSEA. The CDR3, as DNA: TGCAGCGTTGAAGATCACGCGGACCTTGGGGAGCAGTTCTTC. It codes for CSVEDHADLGEQFF.

About this clone itself: Since a far larger clone is one base different, this is likely a read error. The chain links TRBV5-6 to TRBJ1-2, with D perhaps TRBD1 (5 bases). Germline CDR1 reads SGHDT; CDR2 reads YYEEEE. This CDR3 is 15 amino acids long. Trimming cost V 3 bases and J 8 bases, with 20 bases left between them. The DNA for the CDR3 is TGTGCCAGCAGCTCCCGGGGCAGCGCCTTGGAGGGCTACACCTTC. The encoded protein is CASSSRGSALEGYTF.

This clone appeared a few times. The chain has TRBV10-3 and TRBJ2-3; D unresolved. Germline lookup yields CDR1 ENHRY and CDR2 SYGVKD. V lost 2 bases and J 5 bases, leaving 5 bases between the germline ends. This CDR3 is built from 12 residues. DNA for the CDR3: TGTGCCATCAGTGAGGCAATAGATACGCAGTATTTT. This gives the protein CAISEAIDTQYF.

The CDR3 coding sequence is TGTGCCAGCATCTGGGGGGACAGGGGCCGAGACACTGAAGCTTTCTTT. This codes for CASIWGDRGRDTEAFF. This rearrangement joins TRBV28 to TRBJ1-1; 10 nucleotides agree with TRBD1. Germline values: CDR1 MDHEN, CDR2 SYDVKM. The CDR3 length is 16 residues. The V and J ends lost 7 bases and 3 bases, in that order; junction bases with no gene match: 11.

The rearrangement uses TRBV5-4 and TRBJ1-5; perhaps TRBD1 as D (5 bases). Deletions cut 1 base from V and 5 bases from J, with 10 bases between. CDR1 and CDR2 (germline): SGHNT, YYREEE (reference sequence). The CDR3 has 14 residues. For the CDR3, the DNA is TGTGCCAGCAGCTTGTGGCAGACAGATCAGCCCCAGCATTTT. Encoded protein: CASSLWQTDQPQHF. Supplemented by reference TRBV5-4 and TRBJ1-5, the full variable domain reads ETGVTQSPTHLIKTRGQQVTLRCSSQSGHNTVSWYQQALGQGPQFIFQYYREEENGRGNFPPRFSGLQFPNYSSELNVNALELDDSALYLCASSLWQTDQPQHFGDGTRLSIL.

Details on this clone: This likely reflects a read error, since a far larger clone is one base away. The same CDR3 is also encoded by other DNA sequences in this sample. The V call is TRBV28, the J call TRBJ1-2; the D is unclear. V dropped 2 bases and J dropped 0 bases, with 1 base sitting between them. This CDR3 contains 12 residues. Germline CDR1 is MDHEN and CDR2 is SYDVKM. The CDR3 loop reads CASSLANYGYTF. CDR3 nucleotides: TGTGCCAGCAGTTTAGCTAACTATGGCTACACCTTC.

This sequence joins TRBV14 and TRBJ1-1; 9 bases map to TRBD1. The CDR3 loop spans 14 amino acids. Germline V CDR1 and CDR2: SGHDN, FVKESK. The trim removed 8 bases at V and 9 bases at J, leaving 13 bases unmatched. The CDR3: CASGDGQGRDKAFF. In DNA form, the CDR3 reads TGTGCCAGCGGAGACGGACAGGGGCGAGATAAAGCTTTCTTT.